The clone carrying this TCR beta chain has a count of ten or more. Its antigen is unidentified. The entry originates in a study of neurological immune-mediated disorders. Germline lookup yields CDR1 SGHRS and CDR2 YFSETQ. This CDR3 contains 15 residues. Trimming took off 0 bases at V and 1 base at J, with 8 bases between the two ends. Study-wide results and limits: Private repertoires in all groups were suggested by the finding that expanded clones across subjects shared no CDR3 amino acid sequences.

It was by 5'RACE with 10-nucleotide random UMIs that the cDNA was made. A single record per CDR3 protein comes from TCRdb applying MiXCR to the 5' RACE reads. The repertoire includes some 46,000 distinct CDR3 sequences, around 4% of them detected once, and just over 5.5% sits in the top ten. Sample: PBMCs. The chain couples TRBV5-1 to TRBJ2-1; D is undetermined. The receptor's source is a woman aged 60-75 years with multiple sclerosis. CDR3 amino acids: CASSLEAPSYNEQFF. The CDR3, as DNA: TGCGCCAGCAGCTTGGAGGCACCATCCTACAATGAGCAGTTCTTC.